This passage covers 28 T cell receptor beta chains from one sample sequenced in a study of CD4 T cells in relation to SARS-CoV-2 and coronaviruses. Measured with immunoSEQ multiplex PCR; TCRdb has only the in-frame clones, and not every one. This sample has about 29,000 clones, with over 60% found just once. Before the COVID-19 pandemic, during about 2011-2019, CD4+ T cells were taken from unexposed donors. The cells were cultured for under 13 days before CD4+ T cells were isolated. These receptors' antigens are unknown. Input material: CD4+ T cells from PBMCs, cultured in vitro. The receptor set was obtained from a human donor in good health.

This clone was counted a few times. The chain joins TRBV6-2 or TRBV6-3 to TRBJ1-5; D is uncertain. The CDR3 covers 11 residues. V was pared by 2 bases and J by 12 bases, with 8 bases between. CDR1 and CDR2 from the germline V gene are MNHEY and SVGEGT. In DNA form, the CDR3 reads TGTGCCAGCAGTTACGGGGAACTCCAGCATTTT. This translates into CASSYGELQHF.

The chain recombines TRBV9 with TRBJ2-6; perhaps TRBD1 as D (6 bases). The V gene's germline CDR1 is SGDLS and CDR2 YYNGEE. This CDR3 region has 15 residues. V lost 7 bases, J lost 0 bases, and 11 bases lay in between. The CDR3, as DNA: TGTGCCAGCTACAGGGACCACTCTGGGGCCAACGTCCTGACTTTC. Its protein product is CASYRDHSGANVLTF.

V gene TRBV2 combines with J gene TRBJ1-1; perhaps TRBD1 as D (6 bases). The CDR3 spans 14 residues. Trimming cost V 5 bases and J 5 bases, with 15 bases left between them. Germline V gene lookup returns CDR1 SNHLY and CDR2 FYNNEI. CDR3 nucleotide sequence: TGTGCCAGCAGTCGTGACCAGGGGCGAACTGAAGCTTTCTTT. Translation gives CASSRDQGRTEAFF.

The chain links TRBV11-2 to TRBJ2-2; weak D call: TRBD2 (5 bases). This CDR3 contains 13 residues. CDR1 is SGHAT and CDR2 is FQNNGV in the germline V gene. V gave up 7 bases and J gave up 6 bases, with 12 bases separating them. CDR3 in amino acids: CASTLSGSGELFF. The CDR3, as DNA: TGTGCCAGCACCCTTTCGGGGTCCGGGGAGCTGTTTTTT.

The chain links TRBV24-1 to TRBJ2-3; D is perhaps TRBD1 or TRBD2 (5 bases each). CDR3 size: 12 residues. V was trimmed by 7 bases and J by 2 bases, leaving 6 bases between them. Germline V CDR1 and CDR2: KGHDR, SFDVKD. In DNA form, the CDR3 reads TGTGCCACCAGCGGGACCACAGATACGCAGTATTTT. Encoded protein: CATSGTTDTQYF.

This chain uses TRBV7-8 with TRBJ1-5, with D hard to call. The ends were cut back, 6 bases at V and 2 bases at J, with 17 bases in the middle. CDR1 and CDR2 from the germline V gene are SGHVS and FQNEAQ. CDR3 length: 16 residues. In DNA, the CDR3 is TGTGCCAGCAGTCGAGGGAGGGTGAAACGCAATCAGCCCCAGCATTTT. Protein product: CASSRGRVKRNQPQHF.

CDR3 bases: TGTGCCAGCAGCTGGCACGAGGGAAGCTCCTACGAGCAGTACTTC. This encodes CASSWHEGSSYEQYF. The V gene is TRBV11-1, the J gene TRBJ2-7; a weak D match, TRBD2 (5 bases). V was trimmed by 4 bases and J by 0 bases, leaving 13 bases between them. CDR1 SGHAT and CDR2 FQDESV come from the germline V gene (reference sequence). This CDR3 has 15 amino acids.

This chain links TRBV7-9 with TRBJ2-1; possibly TRBD2 for D (5 bases). Germline CDR1 and CDR2: SEHNR and FQNEAQ (reference sequence). The CDR3 is made up of 14 amino acids. The V and J ends lost 2 bases and 9 bases respectively, with 14 bases between them. The chain's CDR3 is CASSLIWGGGEQFF. The CDR3 DNA reads TGTGCCAGCAGCTTAATTTGGGGTGGAGGTGAGCAGTTCTTC.

The table lists this clone with a count of one. This chain joins TRBV5-4 and TRBJ2-5; D gene uncertain. Trimming took 1 base from V and 4 from J, leaving 14 bases between them. This CDR3 region has 15 residues. The germline CDR1 and CDR2 sequences are SGHNT and YYREEE (reference sequence). CDR3 DNA: TGTGCCAGCAGCTTGTACGTCAGCCGGATAGAGACCCAGTACTTC. It codes for CASSLYVSRIETQYF.

The chain combines TRBV6-2 or TRBV6-3 with TRBJ1-1; a weak D match, TRBD1 (6 bases). The CDR3 is 13 residues long. Germline V gene sequence: CDR1 MNHEY, CDR2 SVGEGT. V was cut by 5 bases and J by 4 bases, with 11 bases left in between. The CDR3 is CASSDVGATEAFF. In nucleotides, the CDR3 is TGTGCCAGCAGTGACGTGGGGGCCACTGAAGCTTTCTTT.

V usage is TRBV6-5 and J usage is TRBJ1-5; maybe TRBD1 (5 bases). The CDR3 has 14 residues. CDR1 MNHEY and CDR2 SVGAGI come from the germline V gene. Trimming removed 6 bases at V and 0 bases at J, with 9 bases between. The CDR3 is CASRTAYSNQPQHF. The CDR3 DNA is TGTGCCAGCAGGACAGCGTATAGCAATCAGCCCCAGCATTTT.

The CDR3 DNA reads as TGCGCCAGCAGCCTTGGGACTAGCGGATTGGAGACCCAGTACTTC. Translating gives CASSLGTSGLETQYF. J is TRBJ2-5 and V is TRBV5-1; 11 nucleotides line up with TRBD2. This CDR3 spans 15 amino acids. V was pared by 4 bases and J by 5 bases, with 7 bases of the junction left unmatched. CDR1 SGHRS and CDR2 YFSETQ come from the germline V gene.

The V gene is TRBV5-4, the J gene TRBJ2-1; no definite D call. V lost 0 bases and J 1 base, leaving 11 bases between the germline ends. From germline, CDR1 is SGHNT and CDR2 YYREEE (reference sequence). The CDR3 is made up of 16 amino acids. The CDR3, as DNA: TGTGCCAGCAGCTTGGGTGGGATAACATCCTACAATGAGCAGTTCTTC. Translated: CASSLGGITSYNEQFF.

CDR3 amino acids: CASSFGHADTQYF. In nucleotides, the CDR3 is TGTGCCAGCAGTTTCGGACACGCCGATACGCAGTATTTT. The chain employs TRBV12-3 or TRBV12-4 and TRBJ2-3, with a tentative D call TRBD1 (5 bases). Trimming removed 3 bases from V and 6 bases from J, with 10 bases in between. The CDR3 is made up of 13 amino acids.

This clone was seen a single time. The chain is built from TRBV10-3 and TRBJ1-3, with D unclear. The CDR3 sequence is 14 residues long. Trimming left V 10 bases short and J 0 bases short, with 13 bases between. Germline lookup yields CDR1 ENHRY and CDR2 SYGVKD. The CDR3 protein is CATHHPDSGNTIYF. CDR3 DNA sequence: TGTGCCACCCACCACCCAGACTCTGGAAACACCATATATTTT.

The gene calls are TRBV6-4 and TRBJ2-1; possibly TRBD2 for D (6 bases). Germline lookup yields CDR1 MRHNA and CDR2 SNTAGT. The CDR3 is 13 residues long. V was shortened by 4 bases and J by 9 bases, with 13 bases between the two germline ends. The CDR3 sequence: CASSVMGLSEQFF. CDR3 coding DNA: TGTGCCAGCAGTGTCATGGGACTTAGTGAGCAGTTCTTC.

A note on this clone: Additional DNA sequences in this sample encode the identical CDR3. The chain recombines TRBV3-1 (or the pseudogene TRBV3-2) with TRBJ2-3; no clear D gene. Trimming pared 3 bases from V and 2 bases from J, leaving 6 bases between. Germline CDR1 reads LGHDT; CDR2 reads YNNKEL (reference sequence). This CDR3 region has 13 residues. The CDR3: CASSQPPTDTQYF. The CDR3 DNA sequence: TGTGCCAGCAGCCAGCCCCCCACAGATACGCAGTATTTT.

The chain is built from TRBV6-5 and TRBJ1-2; the match to TRBD1 covers 9 bases. The V and J ends lost 6 bases and 2 bases, in that order; junction bases with no gene match: 7. Germline V lookup: CDR1 MNHEY, CDR2 SVGAGI. CDR3 size: 15 residues. Written as DNA, the CDR3 is TGTGCCAGCAGACCCTCGGGACAGGGCAACTATGGCTACACCTTC. This translates into CASRPSGQGNYGYTF.

V gene TRBV19 combines with J gene TRBJ2-1, with D uncertain. This CDR3 has 15 residues. The germline V gene has CDR1 LNHDA and CDR2 SQIVND (reference sequence). Trimming shortened V by 5 bases and J by 1 base, and 12 bases separated the two germline ends. The CDR3 coding sequence is TGTGCCAGTAGTGCCCCCTGGGAATCCTACAATGAGCAGTTCTTC. Translation gives CASSAPWESYNEQFF.

This sequence joins TRBV19 and TRBJ2-3; the match to TRBD1 covers 11 bases. With 5 bases clipped from V and 0 bases from J, the junction kept 10 bases outside the gene matches. CDR3 length equals 18 residues. Germline V lookup: CDR1 LNHDA, CDR2 SQIVND (reference sequence). CDR3 DNA sequence: TGTGCCAGTAGTGGAGGGACAGGGGGGCACCCTAGCACAGATACGCAGTATTTT. Protein product: CASSGGTGGHPSTDTQYF.

The chain carries TRBV7-2 and TRBJ2-5, with D tentatively TRBD2 (6 bases). In germline, CDR1 is SGHTA, CDR2 FQGNSA. CDR3 size: 14 residues. Trimming took 5 bases from V and 5 from J, leaving 15 bases between them. The CDR3 DNA reads TGTGCCAGCAGCAAACGGGAGAGCCAGGAGACCCAGTACTTC. It yields the protein CASSKRESQETQYF.

This clone was seen only once. V and J are TRBV18 and TRBJ1-1; D not certain. The V end was cut by 2 bases, the J end by 1 base, with 11 bases between. CDR1 and CDR2 from the germline V gene are KGHSH and LQKENI. The CDR3 spans 15 residues. CDR3 amino acids: CASSPSSAANTEAFF. The CDR3 region has the DNA TGTGCCAGCTCACCATCTTCGGCAGCGAACACTGAAGCTTTCTTT. The whole variable domain, remainder taken from reference TRBV18 and TRBJ1-1, is NAGVMQNPRHLVRRRGQEARLRCSPMKGHSHVYWYRQLPEEGLKFMVYLQKENIIDESGMPKERFSAEFPKEGPSILRIQQVVRGDSAAYFCASSPSSAANTEAFFGQGTRLTVV.

This clone was picked up a small number of times. The chain uses TRBV3-1 (or the pseudogene TRBV3-2) and TRBJ2-3; no firm D call. Trimming took off 4 bases at V and 2 bases at J, with 13 bases between the two ends. Germline V gene sequence: CDR1 LGHDT, CDR2 YNNKEL (reference sequence). This CDR3 has 15 amino acids. In nucleotides, the CDR3 is TGTGCCAGCAGCCCCCAAGTAGCTTTCACAGATACGCAGTATTTT. It specifies CASSPQVAFTDTQYF.

The rearrangement links TRBV30 to TRBJ1-6; a weak D match, TRBD1 (5 bases). Germline V gene sequence: CDR1 GTSNPN, CDR2 SVGIG (reference sequence). V was shortened by 5 bases and J by 10 bases, with 12 bases between the two germline ends. The CDR3 sequence is 12 residues long. The CDR3 DNA sequence: TGTGCCTGGGGCAGGGAACCCTCACCCCTCCACTTT. This sequence encodes CAWGREPSPLHF.

The chain couples TRBV4-2 to TRBJ1-1; maybe TRBD1 (5 bases). The V end lost 0 bases, the J end lost 5 bases, and 16 bases lay between the germline ends. This CDR3 comprises 16 residues. The germline V gene has CDR1 LGHNA and CDR2 YNFKEQ. Here the CDR3 DNA reads TGTGCCAGCAGCCAAGATTTGGGGGGGTTGGGTACTGAAGCTTTCTTT. It translates to CASSQDLGGLGTEAFF.

This clone occurred once. This chain uses TRBV12-5 with TRBJ2-7; 12 positions agree with TRBD2. The CDR3 is 16 residues long. Germline CDR1 is LGHNT and CDR2 is FRNRAP. Trimming removed 2 bases from V and 7 bases from J; junction bases left unmatched: 9. CDR3 residues: CASGLSILAGGQEQYF. The CDR3 coding sequence is TGTGCTAGTGGTTTGTCGATCCTAGCGGGAGGGCAGGAGCAGTACTTC.

The V call is TRBV11-3, the J call TRBJ2-5, with a possible D match to TRBD1 (5 bases). Trimming removed 2 bases from V and 5 bases from J, with 15 bases in between. CDR1 is SGHNT, CDR2 YENEEA, per germline. The CDR3 totals 15 residues. The CDR3 spells CASSLNGQRGETQYF. The CDR3 region has the DNA TGTGCCAGCAGCTTAAACGGCCAAAGGGGCGAGACCCAGTACTTC.

The V and J genes are TRBV10-3 and TRBJ2-3, with D possibly matching TRBD1 (6 bases). CDR3 length equals 13 residues. Trimming left V 5 bases short and J 2 bases short, with 8 bases between. CDR1 is ENHRY and CDR2 is SYGVKD in the germline V gene. CDR3 bases: TGTGCCATCAGTCGACAGGTCACAGATACGCAGTATTTT. Amino acid sequence: CAISRQVTDTQYF.